The clone carrying this TCR beta chain was detected ten times or more. The data were taken from a study of T-cell memory formation after mild COVID-19. TCRdb called the 5' RACE reads again in MiXCR, with one record for every CDR3 protein. Seen here are about 130,000 distinct CDR3 sequences, approximately 6.2% observed once, and the top ten hold roughly 2%. After removal of 2 bases from V and 3 bases from J, the junction contained 3 bases not matched to a gene. CDR1 is SGHRS, CDR2 YFSETQ, per germline. This CDR3 comprises 14 residues. The sequence derives from an adult woman who had mild COVID-19 (a few samples of this study predate the infection). Cell type and time point are not known. The chain uses TRBV5-1 and TRBJ2-3; 7 nucleotides align to TRBD2. Material for sequencing was PBMCs or a T cell subset sorted from them (not recorded which). CDR3 protein: CASSLSGATDTQYF. In DNA, the CDR3 is TGCGCCAGCAGCTTAAGCGGGGCGACAGATACGCAGTATTTT. Using reference TRBV5-1 and TRBJ2-3 for the parts outside the CDR3, the full variable domain is KAGVTQTPRYLIKTRGQQVTLSCSPISGHRSVSWYQQTPGQGLQFLFEYFSETQRNKGNFPGRFSGRQFSNSRSEMNVSTLELGDSALYLCASSLSGATDTQYFGPGTRLTVL.